The 21 T cell receptor beta chains below were found in one sample sequenced in a study of cytomegalovirus exposure and HLA in healthy donors. This table comes from immunoSEQ multiplex PCR, and its TCRdb copy is limited to in-frame clones, with some not included. The sample includes about 110,000 clones, approximately 85% of them seen just once. Sequencing was done on a sample of PBMCs. The receptors derive from a woman between 18 and 29 years old in good health and CMV-seronegative.

V and J are TRBV5-1 and TRBJ1-1, with 9 bases matching TRBD1. Germline values: CDR1 SGHRS, CDR2 YFSETQ. V lost 4 bases, J lost 5 bases, and 9 bases stayed unmatched. The CDR3 sequence is 15 residues long. CDR3 nucleotides: TGCGCCAGCAGCACAATGACAGGGGGTAAGACTGAAGCTTTCTTT. Amino acids: CASSTMTGGKTEAFF.

This rearrangement joins TRBV2 to TRBJ1-1, with D perhaps matching TRBD1 (5 bases). CDR3 length equals 11 residues. Looked up from germline, CDR1 is SNHLY and CDR2 is FYNNEI. Trimming shortened V by 0 bases and J by 11 bases, and 7 bases separated the two germline ends. The CDR3 loop reads CASSEAGVAFF. The CDR3 DNA reads as TGTGCCAGCAGTGAAGCAGGGGTTGCTTTCTTT.

This rearrangement joins TRBV19 to TRBJ1-2; 10 nucleotides align to TRBD1. V shed 0 bases and J 8 bases; nucleotides not matched to a gene: 6. Germline loops: CDR1 LNHDA, CDR2 SQIVND (reference sequence). The CDR3 is made up of 15 amino acids. The chain's CDR3 is CASSIDYDRGRGYTF. CDR3 nucleotide sequence: TGTGCCAGTAGTATAGATTACGACAGGGGGCGAGGCTACACCTTC.

The gene calls are TRBV10-3 and TRBJ1-1, with TRBD1 identical over 7 bases. Germline CDR1 is ENHRY and CDR2 is SYGVKD. The CDR3 runs 15 residues. J lost 7 bases, V lost 2 bases, and 10 bases had no gene match. DNA of the CDR3: TGTGCCATCAGTGAGCCGACCAAGGGGACAGTTGAAGCTTTCTTT. Translated, it gives CAISEPTKGTVEAFF.

The chain combines TRBV7-3 with TRBJ2-1; 9 positions agree with TRBD2. CDR3 length equals 15 residues. CDR1 is SGHTA and CDR2 is FQGTGA in the germline V gene. V was clipped by 1 base and J by 6 bases; unmatched bases: 4. CDR3 bases: TGTGCCAGCAGCTTAATGGCGGGGGGGTTCAATGAGCAGTTCTTC. Protein sequence: CASSLMAGGFNEQFF. The full variable domain, rest sourced from reference TRBV7-3 and TRBJ2-1, is GAGVSQTPSNKVTEKGKYVELRCDPISGHTALYWYRQSLGQGPEFLIYFQGTGAADDSGLPNDRFFAVRPEGSVSTLKIQRTERGDSAVYLCASSLMAGGFNEQFFGPGTRLTVL.

The chain joins TRBV6-5 to TRBJ1-1; maybe TRBD1 (5 bases). Trimming shortened V by 6 bases and J by 2 bases, and 16 bases separated the two germline ends. Germline lookup yields CDR1 MNHEY and CDR2 SVGAGI. CDR3 length: 15 residues. The CDR3 spells CASSSGRGINTEAFF. CDR3 coding DNA: TGTGCCAGCAGCTCAGGGCGGGGAATTAACACTGAAGCTTTCTTT.

This chain joins TRBV28 and TRBJ1-1; TRBD1 matches 9 bases. With V trimmed by 3 bases and J by 5 bases, 13 bases remained unmatched. CDR3 length: 17 residues. CDR1 MDHEN and CDR2 SYDVKM come from the germline V gene. The CDR3 DNA reads TGTGCCAGCAGTTTGCTCCGGGACAGGGTTTTGAGGACTGAAGCTTTCTTT. Encoded protein: CASSLLRDRVLRTEAFF.

As for this clone: A much larger clone differs by one base, so this may be a read error. In the same sample, other DNA sequences code for this CDR3. The chain couples TRBV6-1 to TRBJ2-5; 11 bases are a match to TRBD2. The CDR3 spans 15 residues. Germline trimming cut 2 bases from V and 2 bases from J; bases unmatched to any gene: 1. The germline V gene encodes CDR1 MNHNS and CDR2 SASEGT. CDR3 coding DNA: TGTGCCAGCAGTGAATTAGCGGGGGGGCAAGAGACCCAGTACTTC. Encoded protein: CASSELAGGQETQYF.

The chain combines TRBV2 with TRBJ2-1, with 8 bases that match TRBD2. Germline V gene lookup returns CDR1 SNHLY and CDR2 FYNNEI. This CDR3 has 15 amino acids. V gave up 8 bases and J gave up 7 bases; unmatched junction bases: 13. The CDR3 protein is CASSRTGGSGNEQFF. Written as DNA, the CDR3 is TGTGCCAGCTCCCGAACGGGGGGGTCCGGAAATGAGCAGTTCTTC.

The chain couples TRBV6-1 to TRBJ2-5, with 7 bases that match TRBD1. CDR1 and CDR2 from the germline V gene are MNHNS and SASEGT. The V segment lost 7 bases and the J segment 3 bases; nucleotides outside the gene matches: 5. The CDR3 is made up of 13 amino acids. CDR3 loop: CASTVTGEETQYF. The CDR3 nucleotides are TGTGCCAGCACCGTAACAGGGGAAGAGACCCAGTACTTC.

V and J are TRBV4-2 and TRBJ1-1; no clear D. The CDR3 extends over 13 amino acids. The germline V and J ends were trimmed by 6 bases and 6 bases, with 14 bases remaining between them. Germline-derived CDR1 and CDR2 are LGHNA and YNFKEQ. The CDR3 sequence is CASSQAGVAEAFF. As DNA, the CDR3 is TGTGCCAGCAGTCAGGCGGGAGTTGCTGAAGCTTTCTTT.

The chain recombines TRBV7-9 with TRBJ1-5; 9 bases fit TRBD1. CDR3 length: 15 amino acids. Germline CDR1 and CDR2: SEHNR and FQNEAQ (reference sequence). V shed 5 bases and J 7 bases; nucleotides not matched to a gene: 9. CDR3 region: CASSPVQGAGQPQHF. CDR3 DNA sequence: TGTGCCAGCAGCCCCGTACAGGGGGCGGGACAGCCCCAGCATTTT.

The gene calls are TRBV19 and TRBJ1-4, with TRBD1 as a possible D gene (6 bases). Germline V gene sequence: CDR1 LNHDA, CDR2 SQIVND (reference sequence). V shed 0 bases and J shed 10 bases, with 12 bases lying between them. The CDR3 sequence is 14 residues long. Here the CDR3 DNA reads TGTGCCAGTAGTATAGATGGACAGCTCGGAAAACTGTTTTTT. Amino acids: CASSIDGQLGKLFF.

The CDR3 here is CATSEPGQGSETQYF. DNA of the CDR3: TGTGCCACCAGCGAACCGGGACAGGGGAGTGAGACCCAGTACTTC. V gene TRBV15 combines with J gene TRBJ2-5, with TRBD1 matching over 10 bases. Germline V gene lookup returns CDR1 LNHNV and CDR2 YYDKDF (reference sequence). This CDR3 comprises 15 residues. Trimming at V came to 5 bases and at J to 5 bases, leaving 8 bases not matched to a gene. Based on the CDR3 plus reference TRBV15 and TRBJ2-5, the full variable domain is DAMVIQNPRYQVTQFGKPVTLSCSQTLNHNVMYWYQQKSSQAPKLLFHYYDKDFNNEADTPDNFQSRRPNTSFCFLDIRSPGLGDTAMYLCATSEPGQGSETQYFGPGTRLLVL.

The rearrangement joins TRBV9 to TRBJ2-5, with D tentatively TRBD2 (6 bases). The CDR3 length is 14 residues. Trimming stripped 1 base from V and 4 bases from J, with 11 bases between. Per the germline V gene, CDR1 is SGDLS and CDR2 is YYNGEE. The DNA of the CDR3 is TGTGCCAGCAGCGTATCGGCTAGCGTAGAGACCCAGTACTTC. As protein: CASSVSASVETQYF.

The sample holds a few counts of this clone. This chain links TRBV4-1 with TRBJ1-5, with 9 bases fitting TRBD1. Germline CDR1 and CDR2: MGHRA and YSYEKL. The ends lost 0 bases at V and 4 bases at J; junction bases unmatched: 4. This CDR3 has 16 residues. As DNA, the CDR3 is TGCGCCAGCAGCCAAGATACAGGGGGCACTAATCAGCCCCAGCATTTT. This codes for CASSQDTGGTNQPQHF.

A single count supports this clone. The chain uses TRBV27 and TRBJ2-1; tentatively, D is TRBD1 (6 bases). The V end lost 6 bases, the J end lost 0 bases, and 15 bases lay between the germline ends. CDR3 length: 16 amino acids. Germline V lookup: CDR1 MNHEY, CDR2 SMNVEV (reference sequence). CDR3 in DNA: TGTGCCAGCAGCACCTTTACAGGGCTCTCCTACAATGAGCAGTTCTTC. Translated: CASSTFTGLSYNEQFF.

The chain has TRBV4-1 and TRBJ2-7, with 7 nucleotides matching TRBD2. V lost 4 bases to trimming and J lost 5 bases; unmatched junction nucleotides: 11. This CDR3 contains 15 residues. Germline CDR1 MGHRA, CDR2 YSYEKL. The CDR3 sequence: CASSLQSGALNEQYF. The CDR3 coding sequence is TGCGCCAGCAGCCTTCAAAGCGGGGCCCTTAACGAGCAGTACTTC.

V and J are TRBV30 and TRBJ2-7; no reliable D call. The CDR3 consists of 9 residues. The germline CDR1 and CDR2 sequences are GTSNPN and SVGIG (reference sequence). Trimming cost V 2 bases and J 9 bases, with 5 bases left between them. Here the CDR3 reads CAWSCVQYF. The CDR3 DNA sequence: TGTGCCTGGAGTTGCGTGCAGTACTTC.

The rearrangement joins TRBV28 to TRBJ2-1, with 11 bases fitting TRBD2. Per the germline V gene, CDR1 is MDHEN and CDR2 is SYDVKM. V lost 5 bases, J lost 13 bases, and 13 bases stayed unmatched. This CDR3 spans 15 amino acids. The DNA of the CDR3 is TGTGCCAGCAGTAATTCGGGTAGCGGGGGGGCCTTACAGTTCTTC. Translated, it gives CASSNSGSGGALQFF.

This clone was found once. The V and J genes are TRBV7-2 and TRBJ2-5, with 7 bases lining up with TRBD2. Losses at the gene ends were 4 bases for V and 7 bases for J; bases not matched to a gene: 9. Germline values: CDR1 SGHTA, CDR2 FQGNSA. The CDR3 has 14 amino acids. CDR3 region: CASSSARGGGTQYF. The CDR3 nucleotides read TGTGCCAGCAGCTCCGCCCGCGGGGGAGGGACCCAGTACTTC.